This T cell receptor beta chain derives from a study of T-cell memory formation after mild COVID-19. The authors produced TCR alpha and TCR beta cDNA libraries with sample barcodes and UMIs by 5'RACE using constant-segment primers. TCRdb re-derived calls from the 5' RACE reads in MiXCR, one entry per CDR3 protein. The sample has 560,000 or so distinct CDR3 sequences; approximately 15% are singletons. Germline assignment: CDR1 LGHDT and CDR2 YNNKEL (reference sequence). The CDR3 has 14 residues. V shed 5 bases, J shed 3 bases, and the junction held 4 bases outside the gene matches. The chain has TRBV3-1 and TRBJ2-1, with 7 nucleotides matching TRBD2. The sample was PBMCs or a T cell subset sorted from them (not recorded which). The receptor was isolated from an adult woman who had mild COVID-19 (a few samples of this study predate the infection). Cell type and time point are not known. CDR3 sequence: CASSAGVGYNEQFF. The CDR3 coding sequence is TGTGCCAGCAGCGCGGGAGTCGGCTACAATGAGCAGTTCTTC.